The 20 T cell receptor beta chains below were found in one sample sequenced in a study of control samples from healthy donors and cancer patients. Libraries were prepared by immunoSEQ multiplex PCR; TCRdb keeps only in-frame clonotypes and omits some of them. The repertoire consists of 48,000 or so clones, with more than 85% occurring once and the leading ten covering roughly a quarter. The sample was PBMCs. The receptors were gathered from a woman in her fifties or sixties with head and neck cancer.

The gene calls are TRBV18 and TRBJ2-1; 9 positions match TRBD2. This CDR3 is 13 amino acids long. Unmatched junction bases numbered 2, after V lost 5 bases and J lost 6 bases. Germline assignment: CDR1 KGHSH and CDR2 LQKENI. The CDR3 region has the DNA TGTGCCAGCTCAGCGGGGGGGCTCAATGAGCAGTTCTTC. Translation: CASSAGGLNEQFF.

V and J are TRBV29-1 and TRBJ2-3; 8 bases are a match to TRBD2. The CDR3 spans 17 residues. Germline V gene sequence: CDR1 SQVTM, CDR2 ANQGSEA. Trimming cost V 6 bases and J 4 bases; bases outside gene matches: 18. CDR3 sequence reads: CSVPHSGGEGPPDTQYF. The CDR3 DNA reads TGCAGCGTGCCCCACTCGGGGGGGGAGGGGCCTCCAGATACGCAGTATTTT.

V gene TRBV3-1 (or the pseudogene TRBV3-2) combines with J gene TRBJ1-5; 8 positions agree with TRBD1. V trimming: 6 bases; J trimming: 3 bases; junction bases outside the gene matches: 7. The germline V gene encodes CDR1 LGHDT and CDR2 YNNKEL (reference sequence). The CDR3 is made up of 15 amino acids. DNA of the CDR3: TGTGCCAGCAGTGATGGACAGGGCACCAATCAGCCCCAGCATTTT. Its translation: CASSDGQGTNQPQHF.

This rearrangement joins TRBV28 to TRBJ1-2; D might be TRBD1 (6 bases). The CDR3 is 16 residues long. Per the germline V gene, CDR1 is MDHEN and CDR2 is SYDVKM. V was clipped by 5 bases and J by 5 bases, with 21 bases between them. CDR3: CASSLGHPRVGYGYTF. CDR3 in DNA: TGTGCCAGCAGTCTGGGACATCCCAGGGTAGGGTATGGCTACACCTTC.

This chain connects TRBV2 to TRBJ1-2; 12 nucleotides line up with TRBD1. V was pared by 6 bases and J by 10 bases, with 6 bases of the junction left unmatched. This CDR3 has 13 residues. Germline V gene data show CDR1 as SNHLY and CDR2 as FYNNEI. This CDR3 is CASRDGTGGDYTF. The CDR3 nucleotides are TGTGCCAGCAGGGATGGGACAGGGGGCGACTACACCTTC.

The chain is built from TRBV5-1 and TRBJ2-5; 8 nucleotides align to TRBD2. CDR1 and CDR2 (germline): SGHRS, YFSETQ. Losses at the gene ends were 5 bases for V and 5 bases for J; bases not matched to a gene: 11. The CDR3 contains 15 residues. CDR3 region: CASRDGRAGSETQYF. The CDR3 DNA sequence: TGCGCCAGCAGGGACGGGAGGGCCGGGTCCGAGACCCAGTACTTC.

This chain uses TRBV2 with TRBJ1-6; no clear D. The CDR3 contains 14 residues. Trimming cost V 7 bases and J 0 bases, with 7 bases left between them. In germline, CDR1 is SNHLY, CDR2 FYNNEI. The CDR3 reads CASMQSSYNSPLHF. The CDR3 DNA sequence: TGTGCCAGCATGCAAAGCTCCTATAATTCACCCCTCCACTTT.

The chain uses TRBV4-1 and TRBJ1-5, with a weak D call TRBD1 (6 bases). This CDR3 has 14 amino acids. Germline CDR1 is MGHRA and CDR2 is YSYEKL. The V end lost 3 bases, the J end lost 2 bases, and 8 bases lay between the germline ends. CDR3 residues: CASSHAGGNQPQHF. The CDR3 DNA reads TGCGCCAGCAGCCATGCAGGGGGCAATCAGCCCCAGCATTTT.

The V call is TRBV7-2, the J call TRBJ1-2; no firm D call. This CDR3 contains 13 residues. Germline CDR1 SGHTA, CDR2 FQGNSA. V lost 1 base to trimming and J lost 7 bases, with 10 bases between them. CDR3 DNA sequence: TGTGCCAGCAGCTTAGATGGGTTAGCTGGCTACACCTTC. Its protein is CASSLDGLAGYTF.

The gene calls are TRBV19 and TRBJ2-5; TRBD2 aligns across 7 bases. The V gene's germline CDR1 is LNHDA and CDR2 SQIVND (reference sequence). Losses at the gene ends were 4 bases for V and 4 bases for J; bases not matched to a gene: 3. The CDR3 runs 13 residues. CDR3 protein: CASSREGRETQYF. In DNA, the CDR3 is TGTGCCAGTAGTAGGGAGGGGAGAGAGACCCAGTACTTC. Looking up the rest from reference TRBV19 and TRBJ2-5 gives the full variable domain: DGGITQSPKYLFRKEGQNVTLSCEQNLNHDAMYWYRQDPGQGLRLIYYSQIVNDFQKGDIAEGYSVSREKKESFPLTVTSAQKNPTAFYLCASSREGRETQYFGPGTRLLVL.

DNA of the CDR3: TGTGCCAGCAGCACCCGGGACAGCAAGCACACTGAAGCTTTCTTT. This sequence encodes CASSTRDSKHTEAFF. This rearrangement joins TRBV9 to TRBJ1-1, with TRBD1 matching 7 bases. Germline-derived CDR1 and CDR2 are SGDLS and YYNGEE. Trimming took 4 bases from V and 3 from J; bases not matched to a gene: 9. The CDR3 length is 15 residues.

This chain uses TRBV20-1 with TRBJ2-3; D gene unclear. From germline, CDR1 is DFQATT and CDR2 SNEGSKA (reference sequence). This CDR3 region has 15 residues. Trimming shortened V by 3 bases and J by 2 bases, and 15 bases separated the two germline ends. CDR3 region: CSASRAATPTDTQYF. CDR3 in DNA: TGCAGTGCTAGTAGGGCAGCTACTCCCACAGATACGCAGTATTTT.

V usage is TRBV30 and J usage is TRBJ1-2; TRBD1 matches 9 bases. This CDR3 has 18 residues. The V segment lost 4 bases and the J segment 2 bases; nucleotides outside the gene matches: 17. CDR1 is GTSNPN, CDR2 SVGIG, per germline (reference sequence). CDR3 amino acids: CAWTQTRDRDYGNYGYTF. DNA of the CDR3: TGTGCCTGGACCCAGACCCGGGACAGGGATTATGGAAACTATGGCTACACCTTC.

The chain is built from TRBV11-2 and TRBJ2-1; D possibly corresponds to TRBD1 (6 bases). Trimming shortened V by 9 bases and J by 4 bases, and 13 bases separated the two germline ends. Looked up from germline, CDR1 is SGHAT and CDR2 is FQNNGV. This CDR3 comprises 13 residues. CDR3 nucleotides: TGTGCCAGTGAGGGGGTGGAGTACAATGAGCAGTTCTTC. This translates into CASEGVEYNEQFF.

The chain has TRBV7-3 and TRBJ2-3; TRBD2 might be the D (6 bases). CDR1 SGHTA and CDR2 FQGTGA come from the germline V gene. The CDR3 covers 15 residues. Trimming removed 1 base at V and 0 bases at J, with 8 bases between. The CDR3 region is CASSLKEGSTDTQYF. CDR3 DNA sequence: TGTGCCAGCAGCTTAAAGGAGGGCAGCACAGATACGCAGTATTTT. Filled out from reference TRBV7-3 and TRBJ2-3, the complete variable domain reads GAGVSQTPSNKVTEKGKYVELRCDPISGHTALYWYRQSLGQGPEFLIYFQGTGAADDSGLPNDRFFAVRPEGSVSTLKIQRTERGDSAVYLCASSLKEGSTDTQYFGPGTRLTVL.

The genes are TRBV5-4 and TRBJ2-3; D is perhaps TRBD2 (5 bases). The CDR3 contains 15 residues. V dropped 0 bases and J dropped 2 bases, with 10 bases sitting between them. Germline CDR1 reads SGHNT; CDR2 reads YYREEE (reference sequence). As DNA, the CDR3 is TGTGCCAGCAGCTTGGAACCTAGCAACACAGATACGCAGTATTTT. It is translated as CASSLEPSNTDTQYF.

The V gene is TRBV6-5, the J gene TRBJ1-3; D gene unclear. Germline CDR1 reads MNHEY; CDR2 reads SVGAGI. With 2 bases removed from V and 4 bases from J, the gap between germline ends came to 6 bases. The CDR3 covers 13 residues. This chain's CDR3 is CASSYGQGNTIYF. The CDR3 coding sequence is TGTGCCAGCAGTTACGGGCAGGGAAACACCATATATTTT.

The chain has TRBV29-1 and TRBJ1-1, with a weak D call TRBD1 (5 bases). The germline CDR1 and CDR2 sequences are SQVTM and ANQGSEA. The germline V and J ends were trimmed by 4 bases and 1 base, with 13 bases remaining between them. The CDR3 contains 14 residues. For the CDR3, the DNA is TGCAGCGTTGGAAGACAGATTGAGAACACTGAAGCTTTCTTT. Translation: CSVGRQIENTEAFF.

This chain joins TRBV6-2 or TRBV6-3 and TRBJ1-2; D is uncertain. V was pared by 5 bases and J by 2 bases, with 9 bases between. The CDR3 has 13 residues. In germline, CDR1 is MNHEY, CDR2 SVGEGT. CDR3 sequence reads: CASSNERNYGYTF. The CDR3 DNA reads as TGTGCCAGCAGTAACGAGAGAAACTATGGCTACACCTTC.

The rearrangement joins TRBV11-2 to TRBJ2-7; 10 bases fit TRBD1. The CDR3 has 15 amino acids. Germline CDR1 reads SGHAT; CDR2 reads FQNNGV. J was trimmed by 7 bases and V by 4 bases; bases with no gene match: 10. The CDR3 here is CASSSRTGGAEEQYF. DNA of the CDR3: TGTGCCAGCAGCTCTAGGACAGGGGGTGCCGAAGAGCAGTACTTC.